This is a list of T cell receptor beta chains from one sample in a study of T cells after yellow fever vaccination. One entry per CDR3 protein, called by TCRdb with MiXCR from the 5' RACE reads. The data show under 600,000 distinct CDR3 sequences, 13% seen once. The material sequenced was PBMCs, taken on the day of the yellow fever booster vaccination. Every receptor here comes from a man aged 25 to 40 who received the YFV17D yellow fever vaccine. Both conserved end residues are part of each CDR3. The D gene is left open where the match is weak. Clone sizes are given selectively: once, few, many, or a class where the clone is expanded.

d_call	clone_size	v_call	j_call	cdr3_nt	cdr3_aa
TRBD2	-	TRBV6-1	TRBJ2-1	TGTGCCAGCAGTGCCATAGCGGGAGCCCCCTACAATGAGCAGTTCTTC	CASSAIAGAPYNEQFF
-	-	TRBV20-1	TRBJ1-2	TGCAGTGCTAGGTCCAGGGTCTATGGCTACACCTTC	CSARSRVYGYTF
TRBD2	few	TRBV4-3	TRBJ2-7	TGCGCCAGCAGCCAAAGACTAGCGTACGCCTACGAGCAGTACTTC	CASSQRLAYAYEQYF
-	few	TRBV11-2	TRBJ1-5	TGTGCCAGCAGCTCGGACGGGCCGACCCAGCATTTT	CASSSDGPTQHF
TRBD2	many	TRBV7-2	TRBJ2-3	TGTGCCAGCAGCTGGACTAGCGGGAGTTCAGATACGCAGTATTTT	CASSWTSGSSDTQYF
-	once	TRBV7-3	TRBJ2-1	TGTGCCAGCAGCCCGACTAGAAACCACAATGAGCAGTTCTTC	CASSPTRNHNEQFF
TRBD1	few	TRBV29-1	TRBJ1-6	TGCAGCGTTGGAGGGACAGGGGCGGATAATTCACCCCTCCACTTT	CSVGGTGADNSPLHF
-	few	TRBV6-2/TRBV6-3	TRBJ2-5	TGTGCCAGCAGTACCCCCCGGCAGGGTCGGGAGACCCAGTACTTC	CASSTPRQGRETQYF
-	-	TRBV9	TRBJ2-7	TGTGCCAGCAGCCCCCAGGGGAGCAATACGAATGAGCAGTACTTC	CASSPQGSNTNEQYF
-	-	TRBV7-2	TRBJ1-3	TGTGCCAGCAGTAGTCGCAGAATAGGAAACACCATATATTTT	CASSSRRIGNTIYF
TRBD2	few	TRBV12-3/TRBV12-4	TRBJ2-1	TGTGCCAGCAGCCCGGGAGGGAGTGAGCAGTTCTTC	CASSPGGSEQFF
-	-	TRBV6-5	TRBJ1-3	TGTGCCAGCAGTTACAAGACAGGTGTCTCTGGAAACACCATATATTTT	CASSYKTGVSGNTIYF
-	many	TRBV5-5	TRBJ2-2	TGTGCCAGCAGCTTGAGGGGAAGCGGGGAGCTGTTTTTT	CASSLRGSGELFF
TRBD1	-	TRBV12-3/TRBV12-4	TRBJ2-4	TGTGCCAGCAGTTTAAGAGGACGGACAGGGGAAAACATTCAGTACTTC	CASSLRGRTGENIQYF
TRBD2	once	TRBV4-3	TRBJ2-2	TGCGCCAGCAGCCAGGACCCGGGACTAGCGGGAAGATTGGCCGGGGAGCTGTTTTTT	CASSQDPGLAGRLAGELFF
-	-	TRBV7-9	TRBJ2-2	TGTGCGAAGGACACCGGGGAGCTGTTTTTT	CAKDTGELFF
TRBD2	-	TRBV3-1	TRBJ2-7	TGTGCCATCTGTTCCGGAATGGCTGCGCGCGGGAGGGCCAACGAGCAGTACTTC	CAICSGMAARGRANEQYF
TRBD1	few	TRBV18	TRBJ1-1	TGTGCCAGCTCACAAGACAGGGAGGAAGCTTTCTTT	CASSQDREEAFF
TRBD2	-	TRBV29-1	TRBJ2-4	TGCAGCGTTGACTGGCGGGAGACGCCGGGATTTCAGTACTTC	CSVDWRETPGFQYF
TRBD2	few	TRBV5-1	TRBJ2-1	TGCGCCAGCAGCCCTGGTCTCCCGGGAGGAAATGAGCAGTTCTTC	CASSPGLPGGNEQFF
-	-	TRBV7-2	TRBJ2-7	TGTGCCAGCAGCAGGGACTCCGCAAGCTCCTACGAGCAGTACTTC	CASSRDSASSYEQYF
-	few	TRBV20-1	TRBJ1-2	TGCAGTGCTAGTCTGCCAGGGAGGACTAACTATGGCTACACCTTC	CSASLPGRTNYGYTF
TRBD1	few	TRBV29-1	TRBJ1-6	TGCAGCGTTGGGGGGTGCAGGGGGTGGTCACCCCTCCACTTT	CSVGGCRGWSPLHF
-	few	TRBV15	TRBJ2-7	TGTGCCACCAGCCTACGTACCAACCGGGACCACTACGAGCAGTACTTC	CATSLRTNRDHYEQYF
-	-	TRBV6-2/TRBV6-3	TRBJ2-7	TGTGCCAGCAGGGTAGCGGCACCCCCTGCCTACGAGCAGTACTTC	CASRVAAPPAYEQYF
TRBD1	-	TRBV6-1	TRBJ2-2	TGTGCCAGCAGGATTACCGGGACAGGGACGGGCTCGACCGGGGAGCTGTTTTTT	CASRITGTGTGSTGELFF
-	few	TRBV6-1	TRBJ1-5	TGTGCCAGCATGAGGGGTCGTAATCAGCCCCAGCATTTT	CASMRGRNQPQHF
-	few	TRBV2	TRBJ1-6	TGTGCCAGCAGCTTCTACGGGACAAATAATAATTCACCCCTCCACTTT	CASSFYGTNNNSPLHF
TRBD1	-	TRBV20-1	TRBJ1-2	TGCGGGACAGCTTTTAACTATGGCTACACCTTC	CGTAFNYGYTF
TRBD2	-	TRBV12-3/TRBV12-4	TRBJ2-3	TGTGCCAGCAGTCCGGGACTAGCGGGAGGCGTCACAGATACGCAGTATTTT	CASSPGLAGGVTDTQYF
TRBD2	-	TRBV7-2	TRBJ2-1	TGTGCCAGCAGCTCGTCCGGGACTAGCGGGAGTCATGAGCAGTTCTTC	CASSSSGTSGSHEQFF
-	many	TRBV20-1	TRBJ1-6	TGCAGTGCGACCCGGGATCCGAATTCACCCCTCCACTTT	CSATRDPNSPLHF
TRBD1	-	TRBV7-3	TRBJ2-7	TGTGCCAGCAGCCCCAATCCGGGACAGGGATTCTTCGAGCAGTACTTC	CASSPNPGQGFFEQYF
TRBD2	once	TRBV7-8	TRBJ2-7	TGTGCCAGCAGCTTAGGCGCTAGCGGGGTATACGAGCAGTACTTC	CASSLGASGVYEQYF
-	few	TRBV18	TRBJ2-1	TGTGCCAGCTCACCACCGACCCGGGATGAGCAGTTCTTC	CASSPPTRDEQFF
TRBD2	few	TRBV7-8	TRBJ2-1	TGTGCCAGCAGCCCATATTCCAGCCGGGGGACTAGCGTTAACAATGAGCAGTTCTTC	CASSPYSSRGTSVNNEQFF
-	-	TRBV19	TRBJ2-1	TGTGCCAGTAGTATCCGAGCACCTCCCTACAATGAGCAGTTCTTC	CASSIRAPPYNEQFF
-	few	TRBV29-1	TRBJ1-4	TGCAGCGTTCGACAGAACGAAAAACTGTTTTTT	CSVRQNEKLFF
TRBD2	many	TRBV12-3/TRBV12-4	TRBJ2-1	TGTGCCAGCAGTTGGACTAGCGGGATTGATGAGCAGTTCTTC	CASSWTSGIDEQFF
TRBD2	-	TRBV12-3/TRBV12-4	TRBJ2-3	TGTGCCAGCAGTTTGACTAGCGGGGGGTTCACAGATACGCAGTATTTT	CASSLTSGGFTDTQYF
-	-	TRBV20-1	TRBJ1-3	TGCAGTGCTAAGACAGGACTGGGCGCAAACACCATATATTTT	CSAKTGLGANTIYF
-	-	TRBV20-1	TRBJ1-5	TGCAGTGCTAGAGATATGAGCAATCAGCCCCAGCATTTT	CSARDMSNQPQHF
-	few	TRBV7-9	TRBJ2-3	TGTGCCAGCAGAGGGGACAACCCCACAGATACGCAGTATTTT	CASRGDNPTDTQYF
-	few	TRBV12-3/TRBV12-4	TRBJ2-7	TGTGCCAGCACCCCTAACCCCCAGGAGGTTAACGAGCAGTACTTC	CASTPNPQEVNEQYF
-	few	TRBV6-2/TRBV6-3	TRBJ2-1	TGTGCCAGCACCCAAACTAATCCATCCCACAATGAGCAGTTCTTC	CASTQTNPSHNEQFF
-	-	TRBV7-8	TRBJ2-1	TGTGCCAGCAGCCCGTATGATTATGAGCAGTTCTTC	CASSPYDYEQFF
-	few	TRBV20-1	TRBJ2-5	TGCAGTGCTGTCAGGGGGGGGCAGTCGAAGACCCAGTACTTC	CSAVRGGQSKTQYF
-	-	TRBV18	TRBJ1-5	TGTGCCAGCTCACCAGGCAGGGTCAATCAGCCCCAGCATTTT	CASSPGRVNQPQHF
-	-	TRBV15	TRBJ1-1	TGTGCCACCATTACGGCGACGGGGACTGAAGCTTTCTTT	CATITATGTEAFF
TRBD1	-	TRBV4-3	TRBJ1-2	TGCGCCAGCAGCCAAGACTTGACAGGGGGCTGGCTAGATGGCTACACCTTC	CASSQDLTGGWLDGYTF
-	few	TRBV29-1	TRBJ2-3	TGCAGCGTTGAAGATCAGGGGGGAAGTCCAGATACGCAGTATTTT	CSVEDQGGSPDTQYF
TRBD1	few	TRBV7-2	TRBJ1-2	TGTGCCAGCAAGCGGACAGGGGGCGACTACACCTTC	CASKRTGGDYTF
-	few	TRBV6-1	TRBJ2-2	TGTGCCAGCAGGCGTACAGCTGCCGGGGAGCTGTTTTTT	CASRRTAAGELFF